This is a list of T cell receptor beta chains from one sample in a study of cytomegalovirus exposure and HLA in healthy donors. TCRdb's copy holds only in-frame clones and misses some; the assay was immunoSEQ multiplex PCR. This repertoire comprises approximately 72,000 clones; its ten largest clones make up about 4.5%. Sequencing input: PBMCs. Receptors were obtained from a middle-aged woman in good health and CMV-seropositive. Both conserved end residues are part of each CDR3. D genes are given only for firm matches.

v_gene	j_gene	d_gene	CDR3aa	CDR3nt
TRBV7-8	TRBJ1-2	-	CASSLGGVAGGYTF	TGTGCCAGCAGCTTAGGTGGCGTGGCAGGGGGCTACACCTTC
TRBV19	TRBJ1-1	-	CASSPDPTGGEAFF	TGTGCCAGTAGCCCGGATCCTACGGGTGGTGAAGCTTTCTTT
TRBV6-1	TRBJ2-4	TRBD1	CASDDRVIQYF	TGTGCCAGCGACGACAGGGTCATTCAGTACTTC
TRBV5-1	TRBJ2-7	TRBD1	CASTLQPGQDDEQYF	TGCGCCAGCACCCTCCAACCGGGACAGGACGACGAGCAGTACTTC
TRBV5-1	TRBJ2-7	-	CASSLTGPYEQYF	TGCGCCAGCAGTTTGACAGGTCCCTACGAGCAGTACTTC
TRBV7-3	TRBJ1-1	-	CASSIDRNTEAFF	TGTGCCAGCAGTATTGACAGGAACACTGAAGCTTTCTTT
TRBV25-1	TRBJ2-6	-	CASTTFGANVLTF	TGTGCCAGCACAACATTTGGGGCCAACGTCCTGACTTTC
TRBV6-1	TRBJ2-7	-	CASSDITYEQYF	TGTGCCAGCAGTGACATCACCTACGAGCAGTACTTC
TRBV29-1	TRBJ1-1	-	CSSASAGSTEAFF	TGCAGCTCCGCAAGTGCCGGGTCCACTGAAGCTTTCTTT
TRBV29-1	TRBJ2-7	TRBD1	CSVEPGTGYEQYF	TGCAGCGTTGAGCCTGGGACAGGCTACGAGCAGTACTTC
TRBV29-1	TRBJ2-5	-	CSVEEGGETQYF	TGCAGCGTTGAGGAGGGCGGAGAGACCCAGTACTTC
TRBV13	TRBJ1-3	TRBD1	CASSLGPPGGTGNTIYF	TGTGCCAGCAGCTTAGGCCCCCCAGGGGGCACTGGAAACACCATATATTTT
TRBV18	TRBJ1-3	-	CASSPRQDSGNTIYF	TGTGCCAGCTCACCACGACAGGACTCTGGAAACACCATATATTTT
TRBV6-5	TRBJ2-7	-	CASSYREVDHEQYF	TGTGCCAGCAGTTACCGGGAAGTGGACCACGAGCAGTACTTC
TRBV7-9	TRBJ2-7	TRBD1	CASSLTGQTYEQYF	TGTGCCAGCAGCCTAACGGGACAGACCTACGAGCAGTACTTC
TRBV5-6	TRBJ1-1	-	CASSLGSREGFF	TGTGCCAGCAGCTTGGGGTCGAGGGAGGGTTTCTTT
TRBV10-3	TRBJ1-5	TRBD1	CAISDNRGGNQPQHF	TGTGCCATCAGTGACAACAGGGGCGGGAATCAGCCCCAGCATTTT
TRBV19	TRBJ1-2	-	CASSNSYGYTF	TGTGCCAGTAGTAATAGTTATGGCTACACCTTC
TRBV27	TRBJ2-2	-	CASSNRAGNTGELFF	TGTGCCAGCAGTAACAGGGCAGGAAACACCGGGGAGCTGTTTTTT
TRBV9	TRBJ1-4	-	CASSVDEGFGSEKLFF	TGTGCCAGCAGCGTAGACGAGGGTTTCGGTTCTGAAAAACTGTTTTTT
TRBV19	TRBJ1-6	-	CASSIDSGQATSPLHF	TGTGCCAGTAGTATCGATTCGGGACAAGCTACTTCACCCCTCCACTTT
TRBV27	TRBJ1-1	TRBD1	CASTKDRGRGAEAFF	TGTGCCAGCACAAAGGACAGGGGAAGAGGCGCTGAAGCTTTCTTT
TRBV15	TRBJ1-4	-	CATQSGANEKLFF	TGTGCCACTCAGAGCGGGGCTAATGAAAAACTGTTTTTT
TRBV2	TRBJ2-4	TRBD2	CASSELGTSGSAIQYF	TGTGCCAGCAGCGAATTAGGGACTAGCGGGAGTGCCATTCAGTACTTC
TRBV18	TRBJ2-3	-	CASSPILGSRTDTQYF	TGTGCCAGCTCACCCATCTTGGGTAGCCGAACAGATACGCAGTATTTT
TRBV11-3	TRBJ1-1	-	CASSLGSGEGHTEAFF	TGTGCCAGCAGCTTAGGATCGGGGGAGGGGCACACTGAAGCTTTCTTT
TRBV5-4	TRBJ2-5	TRBD2	CASKPGLAVETQYF	TGTGCCAGCAAACCCGGACTAGCAGTGGAGACCCAGTACTTC
TRBV30	TRBJ1-1	-	CAWSDRRGTTFF	TGTGCCTGGAGTGACCGACGAGGGACAACTTTCTTT
TRBV2	TRBJ2-7	TRBD1	CASSEQGEAYEQYF	TGTGCCAGCAGCGAACAGGGGGAGGCCTACGAGCAGTACTTC
TRBV5-1	TRBJ2-3	TRBD2	CASSSYPGVAGDTQYF	TGCGCCAGCAGCTCATATCCGGGAGTAGCGGGAGATACGCAGTATTTT
TRBV5-1	TRBJ2-1	TRBD2	CASRPGVAGGLGDEQFF	TGCGCCAGCAGACCCGGGGTAGCGGGAGGGTTGGGGGATGAGCAGTTCTTC
TRBV7-9	TRBJ1-1	-	CASSLVGRGDAHTEAFF	TGTGCCAGCAGCTTAGTGGGCCGGGGGGACGCGCACACTGAAGCTTTCTTT
TRBV6-6	TRBJ2-1	-	CASSFSGHLYNEQFF	TGTGCCAGCAGTTTCTCGGGACACTTATACAATGAGCAGTTCTTC
TRBV18	TRBJ1-1	TRBD1	CASSLQGQPSTEAFF	TGTGCCAGCTCACTCCAGGGACAGCCAAGCACTGAAGCTTTCTTT
TRBV5-1	TRBJ1-5	TRBD1	CASSIDRAQPQHF	TGCGCCAGCAGCATCGACAGGGCGCAGCCCCAGCATTTT
TRBV14	TRBJ1-2	TRBD1	CASSLTSTGGLRGYTF	TGTGCCAGCAGCCTGACATCGACAGGGGGTTTGAGAGGCTACACCTTC
TRBV27	TRBJ2-7	TRBD2	CASALAGVHEQYF	TGTGCCAGTGCGCTAGCGGGAGTCCACGAGCAGTACTTC
TRBV27	TRBJ2-7	-	CASSLQVDPGYEQYF	TGTGCCAGCAGTTTACAGGTCGATCCAGGCTACGAGCAGTACTTC
TRBV4-2	TRBJ2-3	TRBD2	CASSQDYLVGLAGNTDTQYF	TGTGCCAGCAGCCAAGATTATTTAGTGGGACTAGCGGGAAACACAGATACGCAGTATTTT
TRBV9	TRBJ1-4	TRBD1	CASSGTTGQGLRSEKLFF	TGTGCCAGCAGCGGAACTACGGGACAGGGGTTAAGAAGCGAAAAACTGTTTTTT
TRBV11-2	TRBJ1-1	-	CASRGTLPRTEAFF	TGTGCCAGCAGGGGGACACTCCCAAGGACTGAAGCTTTCTTT
TRBV9	TRBJ2-3	TRBD2	CASSPRSGADTQYF	TGTGCCAGCAGTCCCCGGAGCGGGGCAGATACGCAGTATTTT
TRBV28	TRBJ2-4	-	CASSLPTGNIQYF	TGTGCCAGCAGTTTACCCACAGGGAACATTCAGTACTTC
TRBV10-2	TRBJ1-5	TRBD1	CASSEWGQMDQPQHF	TGCGCCAGCAGTGAGTGGGGACAGATGGATCAGCCCCAGCATTTT
TRBV4-3	TRBJ1-5	TRBD1	CASSQDLGTGSEAGNQPQHF	TGCGCCAGCAGCCAAGACCTCGGGACAGGGTCCGAGGCCGGCAATCAGCCCCAGCATTTT
TRBV19	TRBJ2-1	TRBD2	CASSSSLGGASEQFF	TGTGCCAGTAGTTCATCTCTCGGGGGGGCAAGTGAGCAGTTCTTC
TRBV18	TRBJ2-5	-	CASSPPLAGVQETQYF	TGTGCCAGCTCACCACCCTTGGCAGGGGTTCAAGAGACCCAGTACTTC